The 15 T cell receptor beta chains below all came from one sample that was sequenced in a study of CD8 T cells in ankylosing spondylitis. MiXCR, run by TCRdb on the 5' RACE reads, gives a single entry per CDR3 protein. The data contain 7,000 to 8,500 distinct CDR3 sequences, over 7.5% of them seen just once; the ten biggest clones take up about 23%. The sequencing sample was made of blood, either unsorted or a sorted T cell fraction (not recorded which). These receptors were obtained from a male donor with ankylosing spondylitis or in good health (not recorded which).

This clonotype showed up many times. The CDR3 loop reads CASSVADNYGYTF. As DNA, the CDR3 is TGTGCCAGCAGCGTAGCCGACAACTATGGCTACACCTTC. The rearrangement uses TRBV9 and TRBJ1-2; D is unclear. The CDR3 is made up of 13 amino acids. Trimming cost V 0 bases and J 2 bases, with 5 bases left between them. In germline, CDR1 is SGDLS, CDR2 YYNGEE.

This clonotype is medium-sized by share. This chain joins TRBV9 and TRBJ1-5; D is unresolved. The CDR3 spans 15 residues. V lost 0 bases and J 6 bases, leaving 13 bases between the germline ends. Looked up from germline, CDR1 is SGDLS and CDR2 is YYNGEE. The CDR3 nucleotides are TGTGCCAGCAGCGTAGGTTCGGGGTTCGGTCAGCCCCAGCATTTT. This encodes CASSVGSGFGQPQHF. Based on the CDR3 plus reference TRBV9 and TRBJ1-5, the full variable domain is DSGVTQTPKHLITATGQRVTLRCSPRSGDLSVYWYQQSLDQGLQFLIQYYNGEERAKGNILERFSAQQFPDLHSELNLSSLELGDSALYFCASSVGSGFGQPQHFGDGTRLSIL.

By sample share, this clonotype is medium-sized. The chain carries TRBV9 and TRBJ2-3; 10 nucleotides line up with TRBD2. V gave up 3 bases and J gave up 4 bases; unmatched junction bases: 8. Germline CDR1 reads SGDLS; CDR2 reads YYNGEE. This CDR3 region has 16 residues. This CDR3 is CASSAKSGRAADTQYF. CDR3 DNA: TGTGCCAGCAGCGCCAAGAGCGGGAGGGCCGCAGATACGCAGTATTTT.

This clonotype was recorded many times. The chain combines TRBV9 with TRBJ2-1; the D gene is possibly TRBD2 (7 bases). The CDR3 has 18 amino acids. Germline CDR1 and CDR2: SGDLS and YYNGEE. Trimming took off 4 bases at V and 1 base at J, with 21 bases between the two ends. DNA of the CDR3: TGTGCCAGCAGCCCTACGACTATGCGGGGGCGTTCCTACAATGAGCAGTTCTTC. It codes for CASSPTTMRGRSYNEQFF.

There are a few counts of this clonotype. V is TRBV9 and J is TRBJ2-1; 11 nucleotides match TRBD2. This CDR3 region has 15 residues. J lost 10 bases, V lost 0 bases, and 6 bases had no gene match. The germline gives CDR1 SGDLS, CDR2 YYNGEE. CDR3 protein: CASSVGGLAEEEQFF. CDR3 sequence (DNA): TGTGCCAGCAGCGTAGGGGGACTAGCGGAGGAAGAGCAGTTCTTC.

This clonotype was picked up many times. The V gene is TRBV9, the J gene TRBJ2-3; D might be TRBD1 (8 bases). V was trimmed by 3 bases and J by 3 bases, leaving 17 bases between them. In germline, CDR1 is SGDLS, CDR2 YYNGEE. The CDR3 contains 16 residues. CDR3 amino acids: CASSAPGGGGTDTQYF. CDR3 nucleotides: TGTGCCAGCAGCGCCCCAGGGGGCGGGGGAACAGATACGCAGTATTTT.

This clonotype was seen only a few times. V is TRBV21-1 and J is TRBJ2-1; the table's D gene call, TRBD1, was not cross checked with the DNA. TRBV21-1 is labeled a pseudogene. The CDR3 is made up of 14 amino acids. Written as DNA, the CDR3 is TGTGCCAGCAGCAAGGGGGGGGCCCCCAATGAGCAGTTCTTC. It specifies CASSKGGAPNEQFF.

By share, this clonotype counts as medium-sized. The CDR3 protein is CASSVETGGNEKLFF. The CDR3 DNA is TGTGCCAGCAGCGTAGAGACAGGGGGGAATGAAAAACTGTTTTTT. The chain combines TRBV9 with TRBJ1-4; 9 positions agree with TRBD1. Losses at the gene ends were 0 bases for V and 5 bases for J; bases not matched to a gene: 2. Germline-derived CDR1 and CDR2 are SGDLS and YYNGEE. The CDR3 has 15 residues.

This chain links TRBV9 with TRBJ1-3; D call uncertain. V shed 6 bases and J shed 2 bases, with 12 bases lying between them. The CDR3 has 14 amino acids. Germline V gene sequence: CDR1 SGDLS, CDR2 YYNGEE. CDR3: CASTAGPPGNTIYF. The DNA for the CDR3 is TGTGCCAGCACCGCGGGTCCCCCTGGAAACACCATATATTTT.

This clonotype rates as medium-sized (0.01 to 0.1%). The V gene is TRBV9, the J gene TRBJ1-6; D might be TRBD1 (5 bases). Germline V gene sequence: CDR1 SGDLS, CDR2 YYNGEE. Trimming cost V 4 bases and J 0 bases, with 14 bases left between them. CDR3 length: 17 residues. The CDR3 DNA reads TGTGCCAGCAGCTCCGGGACTAAGGTCTCCTATAATTCACCCCTCCACTTT. This sequence encodes CASSSGTKVSYNSPLHF.

This clonotype was found many times. This rearrangement joins TRBV9 to TRBJ2-3; 8 nucleotides agree with TRBD2. Germline V gene sequence: CDR1 SGDLS, CDR2 YYNGEE. Trimming took 0 bases from V and 10 from J; bases not matched to a gene: 4. The CDR3 totals 13 residues. The CDR3 DNA sequence: TGTGCCAGCAGCGTAGCGGGGGGGGGCTCGCAGTATTTT. This translates into CASSVAGGGSQYF.

The chain couples TRBV9 to TRBJ2-1; no clear D. The germline V and J ends were trimmed by 0 bases and 5 bases, with 6 bases remaining between them. Germline V gene lookup returns CDR1 SGDLS and CDR2 YYNGEE. CDR3 length equals 13 residues. The CDR3 coding sequence is TGTGCCAGCAGCGTAGTGCTGGACAATGAGCAGTTCTTC. This sequence encodes CASSVVLDNEQFF. Together with reference TRBV9 and TRBJ2-1, the CDR3 gives the full variable domain: DSGVTQTPKHLITATGQRVTLRCSPRSGDLSVYWYQQSLDQGLQFLIQYYNGEERAKGNILERFSAQQFPDLHSELNLSSLELGDSALYFCASSVVLDNEQFFGPGTRLTVL.

This clonotype was seen many times. The rearrangement joins TRBV9 to TRBJ2-2; 7 bases are shared with TRBD2. This CDR3 region has 14 residues. The trim removed 3 bases at V and 5 bases at J, leaving 4 bases unmatched. Per the germline V gene, CDR1 is SGDLS and CDR2 is YYNGEE. The CDR3 DNA is TGTGCCAGCAGCGGCAGGGAGGGGACCGGGGAGCTGTTTTTT. Translated, it gives CASSGREGTGELFF.

The CDR3 is CASSATGGSQETQYF. The CDR3 DNA reads TGTGCCAGCAGCGCCACCGGGGGGTCCCAAGAGACCCAGTACTTC. The chain joins TRBV9 to TRBJ2-5; 7 nucleotides line up with TRBD2. CDR3 size: 15 residues. V lost 3 bases and J lost 1; bases outside the gene matches: 6. Per the germline V gene, CDR1 is SGDLS and CDR2 is YYNGEE.

By its share, this clonotype is medium-sized. The gene calls are TRBV9 and TRBJ2-3, with D possibly being TRBD1 (7 bases). The CDR3 is 17 amino acids. V was trimmed by 3 bases and J by 1 base, leaving 18 bases between them. Germline V gene sequence: CDR1 SGDLS, CDR2 YYNGEE. CDR3 DNA sequence: TGTGCCAGCAGCGGGCCCAGGGGGATAGCGGGCACAGATACGCAGTATTTT. It is translated as CASSGPRGIAGTDTQYF.